Each of the 25 T cell receptor beta chains below was sequenced from the same sample in a study of shared clonotypes between healthy human individuals. Only in-frame clones appear in the TCRdb table, and some are missing; sequencing was by immunoSEQ multiplex PCR. This table has millions of clones, approximately 93% appearing once. Sequencing input: naive CD4+ T cells from PBMCs. Regarding subset: CD45RA+ positively selected. Source of these receptors: a man between 18 and 29 years old in good health. Some clones in this sample may be carry-over from other donors' samples.

The chain carries TRBV7-2 and TRBJ2-7; no clear D gene. The CDR3 is made up of 14 amino acids. Per germline, CDR1 SGHTA and CDR2 FQGNSA. Trimming stripped 0 bases from V and 7 bases from J, with 13 bases between. The CDR3 sequence: CASSLAGAKSEQYF. As DNA, the CDR3 is TGTGCCAGCAGCTTAGCGGGCGCTAAGTCTGAGCAGTACTTC.

The rearrangement joins TRBV6-5 to TRBJ1-1; unclear D gene. Per germline, CDR1 MNHEY and CDR2 SVGAGI. Trimming removed 5 bases at V and 2 bases at J, with 12 bases between. This CDR3 spans 14 amino acids. The CDR3: CASSAPGRNTEAFF. In nucleotides, the CDR3 is TGTGCCAGCAGTGCCCCGGGGAGAAACACTGAAGCTTTCTTT.

V is TRBV7-3 and J is TRBJ2-3, with 14 positions matching TRBD2. The CDR3 runs 16 residues. The germline V gene encodes CDR1 SGHTA and CDR2 FQGTGA. Trimming cost V 3 bases and J 5 bases; bases outside gene matches: 4. This chain's CDR3 is CASSFGLAGGLDTQYF. CDR3 sequence (DNA): TGTGCCAGCAGCTTTGGACTAGCGGGGGGACTAGATACGCAGTATTTT.

Remarks on this clone: An end of the junction differs from the germline gene, which may be a read error. This sequence joins TRBV2 and TRBJ2-7; D is uncertain. Germline CDR1 SNHLY, CDR2 FYNNEI. The CDR3 totals 10 residues. CDR3 protein: CARPQVSPHF. For the CDR3, the DNA is TGTGCCAGACCGCAGGTGTCCCCTCACTTC. Combining the CDR3 with reference TRBV2 and TRBJ2-7 gives the whole variable domain EPEVTQTPSHQVTQMGQEVILRCVPISNHLYFYWYRQILGQKVEFLVSFYNNEISEKSEIFDDQFSVERPDGSNFTLKIRSTKLEDSAMYFCARPQVSPHFGPGTRLTVT.

In this sample, this clone turned up once. CDR3 loop: CASSGSSGSVAGELFF. CDR3 in DNA: TGTGCCAGCAGTGGGTCTAGCGGGAGCGTAGCCGGGGAGCTGTTTTTT. The chain couples TRBV6-1 to TRBJ2-2; 10 nucleotides line up with TRBD2. The V gene end was trimmed by 4 bases and the J gene end by 6 bases; junction bases not matched to a gene: 8. The CDR3 is made up of 16 amino acids. Germline V gives CDR1 MNHNS, CDR2 SASEGT.

The rearrangement uses TRBV4-1 and TRBJ1-4; D perhaps matches TRBD1 (5 bases). V shed 4 bases and J shed 0 bases, with 12 bases lying between them. The CDR3 totals 16 residues. Germline-derived CDR1 and CDR2 are MGHRA and YSYEKL. The CDR3 here is CASSPSRGATNEKLFF. For the CDR3, the DNA is TGCGCCAGCAGCCCTTCAAGGGGTGCAACTAATGAAAAACTGTTTTTT.

This clone was seen more than once but under ten times. This chain links TRBV30 with TRBJ1-1, with D possibly TRBD1 on 6 matching bases. Germline V lookup: CDR1 GTSNPN, CDR2 SVGIG (reference sequence). Trimming shortened V by 5 bases and J by 1 base, and 11 bases separated the two germline ends. The CDR3 loop spans 13 amino acids. The CDR3 is CAWHWTENTEAFF. CDR3 coding DNA: TGTGCCTGGCATTGGACAGAGAACACTGAAGCTTTCTTT.

The V call is TRBV6-1, the J call TRBJ2-1; 7 bases are shared with TRBD2. Trimming took 7 bases from V and 7 from J; bases not matched to a gene: 7. The CDR3 is 13 residues long. CDR1 and CDR2 (germline): MNHNS, SASEGT. The CDR3 sequence is CASTPWGGNEQFF. CDR3 coding DNA: TGTGCCAGCACCCCGTGGGGAGGGAATGAGCAGTTCTTC.

The V call is TRBV14, the J call TRBJ2-7; D ambiguous. Trimming stripped 6 bases from V and 0 bases from J, with 12 bases between. CDR3 length: 14 residues. Germline V lookup: CDR1 SGHDN, CDR2 FVKESK. This chain's CDR3 is CASSPRFSSYEQYF. The CDR3 DNA reads as TGTGCCAGCAGTCCGCGGTTCAGCTCCTACGAGCAGTACTTC.

The V gene is TRBV4-1, the J gene TRBJ1-4; D gene uncertain. Trimming cost V 6 bases and J 5 bases, with 10 bases left between them. This CDR3 is built from 13 residues. Germline CDR1 and CDR2: MGHRA and YSYEKL. CDR3: CASRGPGNEKLFF. The CDR3 region has the DNA TGCGCCAGCAGAGGGCCAGGAAATGAAAAACTGTTTTTT.

V and J are TRBV9 and TRBJ1-2, with D possibly matching TRBD1 (6 bases). The germline V gene encodes CDR1 SGDLS and CDR2 YYNGEE. The CDR3 runs to 17 residues. V was cut by 0 bases and J by 8 bases, with 23 bases left in between. The CDR3 spells CASSVEGGRRSLRGYTF. The CDR3 bases are TGTGCCAGCAGCGTAGAAGGGGGGCGCAGGAGTCTACGGGGCTACACCTTC.

This chain joins TRBV14 and TRBJ2-1; TRBD1 or TRBD2 may be the D gene (5 bases each). The V end was cut by 2 bases, the J end by 9 bases, with 11 bases between. Germline values: CDR1 SGHDN, CDR2 FVKESK. The CDR3 extends over 13 amino acids. In DNA, the CDR3 is TGTGCCAGCAGCCAAAGGCCGGGGCCTGAGCAGTTCTTC. Translation gives CASSQRPGPEQFF. The full variable domain, in which reference TRBV14 and TRBJ2-1 provide the parts outside the CDR3, is EAGVTQFPSHSVIEKGQTVTLRCDPISGHDNLYWYRRVMGKEIKFLLHFVKESKQDESGMPNNRFLAERTGGTYSTLKVQPAELEDSGVYFCASSQRPGPEQFFGPGTRLTVL.

To note about this clone: Other DNA sequences of this sample code for an identical CDR3. The chain couples TRBV7-9 to TRBJ1-4; 7 bases are shared with TRBD1. CDR3 size: 13 residues. With V trimmed by 3 bases and J by 8 bases, 3 bases remained unmatched. In germline, CDR1 is SEHNR, CDR2 FQNEAQ (reference sequence). DNA for the CDR3: TGTGCCAGCAGCTTGACGACAGGGGAAAAACTGTTTTTT. Translating it yields CASSLTTGEKLFF.

This clone appeared a single time. The same CDR3 is also encoded by other DNA sequences in this sample. This chain connects TRBV10-3 to TRBJ1-2, with D perhaps TRBD1 (5 bases). Germline CDR1 and CDR2: ENHRY and SYGVKD. This CDR3 region has 13 residues. V dropped 3 bases and J dropped 2 bases, with 7 bases sitting between them. CDR3 in amino acids: CAISEAGNYGYTF. Here the CDR3 DNA reads TGTGCCATCAGTGAAGCAGGGAACTATGGCTACACCTTC.

The V gene is TRBV14, the J gene TRBJ2-4; D possibly corresponds to TRBD1 (5 bases). The V gene's germline CDR1 is SGHDN and CDR2 FVKESK. V lost 4 bases and J lost 2, with 9 bases in between. The CDR3 spans 14 residues. CDR3: CASSPRVSKNIQYF. The DNA of the CDR3 is TGTGCCAGCAGCCCCAGGGTATCCAAAAACATTCAGTACTTC.

The chain joins TRBV5-8 to TRBJ2-1; possibly TRBD2 for D (5 bases). The V gene's germline CDR1 is SGHTS and CDR2 YDEGEE. V lost 1 base to trimming and J lost 6 bases, with 11 bases between them. There are 14 residues in the CDR3. The CDR3 sequence: CASSLLGLANEQFF. As DNA, the CDR3 is TGTGCCAGCAGCTTGCTCGGACTGGCCAATGAGCAGTTCTTC.

For the CDR3, the DNA is TGTGCCAGCAGTGAAGGACAGTCGAACACTGAAGCTTTCTTT. Its translation is CASSEGQSNTEAFF. The chain joins TRBV2 to TRBJ1-1, with D possibly TRBD1 on 5 matching bases. V dropped 1 base and J dropped 1 base, with 7 bases sitting between them. This CDR3 has 14 amino acids. Germline lookup yields CDR1 SNHLY and CDR2 FYNNEI.

The chain carries TRBV25-1 and TRBJ2-5; 12 positions match TRBD2. The CDR3 is made up of 15 amino acids. Germline loops: CDR1 MGHDK, CDR2 SYGVNS. V gave up 2 bases and J gave up 4 bases; unmatched junction bases: 2. As DNA, the CDR3 is TGTGCCAGCAGTGAACCGGGACTAGCGGGAGAGACCCAGTACTTC. Translating it yields CASSEPGLAGETQYF.

This clone has only one observation. This rearrangement joins TRBV5-6 to TRBJ1-2; 7 bases align to TRBD1. Germline trimming cut 4 bases from V and 8 bases from J; bases unmatched to any gene: 8. Germline V CDR1 and CDR2: SGHDT, YYEEEE. The CDR3 has 13 amino acids. The CDR3 DNA follows: TGTGCCAGCAGCCCGGGACAGACCTTCGGCTACACCTTC. Protein product: CASSPGQTFGYTF.

V is TRBV6-5 and J is TRBJ2-1; 10 bases are shared with TRBD2. The CDR3 sequence is 15 residues long. CDR1 is MNHEY, CDR2 SVGAGI, per germline. V shed 6 bases and J 4 bases; nucleotides not matched to a gene: 6. CDR3 bases: TGTGCCAGCAGCCCACCTAGCGGGAGTTACAATGAGCAGTTCTTC. Encoded protein: CASSPPSGSYNEQFF.

The CDR3 nucleotides read TGTGCCAGCAGTTTATGGCTTTGGCGGGAGGATGGTGGCTACGAGCAGTACTTC. It is translated as CASSLWLWREDGGYEQYF. The chain links TRBV28 to TRBJ2-7; TRBD2 agrees at 8 bases. J lost 3 bases, V lost 0 bases, and 13 bases had no gene match. This CDR3 is 18 amino acids long. Looked up from germline, CDR1 is MDHEN and CDR2 is SYDVKM.

The rearrangement links TRBV27 to TRBJ2-1; TRBD2 matches at 12 bases. Germline CDR1 reads MNHEY; CDR2 reads SMNVEV (reference sequence). The CDR3 extends over 16 amino acids. The J segment lost 10 bases and the V segment lost 7 bases, leaving 14 bases of the junction unmatched. In nucleotides, the CDR3 is TGTGCCAGCAACGCCGGACTAGCGGGATTTACGGGCGAGCAGTTCTTC. It is translated as CASNAGLAGFTGEQFF.

The CDR3 sequence is CASSVVWGTGVTGELFF. DNA of the CDR3: TGTGCCAGCAGCGTAGTTTGGGGGACAGGGGTCACCGGGGAGCTGTTTTTT. This chain joins TRBV9 and TRBJ2-2; TRBD1 matches 10 bases. The junction had 6 bases not matched to a gene; V was cut back by 0 bases and J by 4 bases. Germline V lookup: CDR1 SGDLS, CDR2 YYNGEE. CDR3 length: 17 amino acids.

The CDR3, as DNA: TGTGCCAGCAGCTTAGATGGGGGGACTAAACAAGAGACCCAGTACTTC. Translated, it gives CASSLDGGTKQETQYF. This chain uses TRBV11-2 with TRBJ2-5, with 7 bases identical to TRBD2. Germline V lookup: CDR1 SGHAT, CDR2 FQNNGV. The CDR3 sequence is 16 residues long. V trimming: 0 bases; J trimming: 2 bases; junction bases outside the gene matches: 6.

J is TRBJ1-5 and V is TRBV7-2; D gene uncertain. The CDR3 is 12 residues long. Germline CDR1 and CDR2: SGHTA and FQGNSA. The ends were cut back, 5 bases at V and 3 bases at J, with 5 bases in the middle. The CDR3 is CASSDPNQPQHF. CDR3 sequence (DNA): TGTGCCAGCAGCGATCCCAATCAGCCCCAGCATTTT.